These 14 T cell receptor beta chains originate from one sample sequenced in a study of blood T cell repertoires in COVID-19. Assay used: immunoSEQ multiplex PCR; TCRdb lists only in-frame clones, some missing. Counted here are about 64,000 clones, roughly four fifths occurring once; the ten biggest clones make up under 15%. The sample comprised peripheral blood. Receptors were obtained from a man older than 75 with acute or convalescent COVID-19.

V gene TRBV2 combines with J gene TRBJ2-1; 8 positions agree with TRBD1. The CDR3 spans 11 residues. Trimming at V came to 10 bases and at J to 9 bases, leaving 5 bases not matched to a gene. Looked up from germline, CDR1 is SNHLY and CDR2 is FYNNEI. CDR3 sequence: CATRQGSEQFF. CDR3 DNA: TGTGCCACCCGACAGGGGAGTGAGCAGTTCTTC. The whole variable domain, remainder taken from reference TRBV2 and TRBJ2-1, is EPEVTQTPSHQVTQMGQEVILRCVPISNHLYFYWYRQILGQKVEFLVSFYNNEISEKSEIFDDQFSVERPDGSNFTLKIRSTKLEDSAMYFCATRQGSEQFFGPGTRLTVL.

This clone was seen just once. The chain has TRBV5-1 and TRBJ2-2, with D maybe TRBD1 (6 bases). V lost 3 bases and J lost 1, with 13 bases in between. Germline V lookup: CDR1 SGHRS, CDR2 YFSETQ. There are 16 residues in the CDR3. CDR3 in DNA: TGCGCCAGCAGCTCCTCTCCGGGACAGAACACCGGGGAGCTGTTTTTT. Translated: CASSSSPGQNTGELFF. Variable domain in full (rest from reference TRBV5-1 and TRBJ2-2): KAGVTQTPRYLIKTRGQQVTLSCSPISGHRSVSWYQQTPGQGLQFLFEYFSETQRNKGNFPGRFSGRQFSNSRSEMNVSTLELGDSALYLCASSSSPGQNTGELFFGEGSRLTVL.

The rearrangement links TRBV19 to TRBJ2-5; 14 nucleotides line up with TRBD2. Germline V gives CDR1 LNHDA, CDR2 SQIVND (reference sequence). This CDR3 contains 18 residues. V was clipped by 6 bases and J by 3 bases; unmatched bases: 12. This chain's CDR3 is CASSQGGLAGAPEETQYF. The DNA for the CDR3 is TGTGCCAGTAGCCAAGGGGGACTAGCGGGGGCCCCAGAAGAGACCCAGTACTTC.

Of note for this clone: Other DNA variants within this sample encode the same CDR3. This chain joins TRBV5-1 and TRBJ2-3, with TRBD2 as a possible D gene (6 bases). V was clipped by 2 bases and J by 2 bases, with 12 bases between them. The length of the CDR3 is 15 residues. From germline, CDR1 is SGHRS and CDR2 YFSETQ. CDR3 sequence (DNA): TGCGCCAGCAGCTTAGGAGGGGCCCCCACAGATACGCAGTATTTT. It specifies CASSLGGAPTDTQYF.

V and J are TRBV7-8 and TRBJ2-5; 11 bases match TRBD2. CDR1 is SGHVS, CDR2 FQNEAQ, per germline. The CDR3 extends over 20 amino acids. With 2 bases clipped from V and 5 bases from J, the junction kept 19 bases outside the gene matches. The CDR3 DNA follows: TGTGCCAGCAGCTTACGTCCAACTAGCGGGGGCCTCCTCCTAGAGGAGACCCAGTACTTC. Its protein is CASSLRPTSGGLLLEETQYF. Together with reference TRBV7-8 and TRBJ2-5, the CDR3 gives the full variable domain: GAGVSQSPRYKVAKRGQDVALRCDPISGHVSLFWYQQALGQGPEFLTYFQNEAQLDKSGLPSDRFFAERPEGSVSTLKIQRTQQEDSAVYLCASSLRPTSGGLLLEETQYFGPGTRLLVL.

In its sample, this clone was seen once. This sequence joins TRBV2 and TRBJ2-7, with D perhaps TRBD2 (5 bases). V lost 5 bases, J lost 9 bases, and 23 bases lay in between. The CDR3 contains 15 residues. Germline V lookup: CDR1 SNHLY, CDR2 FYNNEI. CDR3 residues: CASSIDLDLYTTQYF. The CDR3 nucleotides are TGTGCCAGCAGTATCGACCTGGACTTATATACGACGCAGTACTTC.

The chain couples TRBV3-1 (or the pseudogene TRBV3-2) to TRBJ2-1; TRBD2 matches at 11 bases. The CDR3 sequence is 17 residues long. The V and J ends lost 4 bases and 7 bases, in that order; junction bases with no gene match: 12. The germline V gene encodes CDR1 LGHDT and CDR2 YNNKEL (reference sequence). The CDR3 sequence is CASSPSSGGPKGNEQFF. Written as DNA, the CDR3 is TGTGCCAGCAGCCCCTCTAGCGGGGGGCCCAAGGGGAATGAGCAGTTCTTC.

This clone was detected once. This chain's CDR3 is CASSVGSDSSRETQYF. DNA of the CDR3: TGTGCCAGCAGCGTAGGGAGCGACTCAAGTAGGGAGACCCAGTACTTC. J is TRBJ2-5 and V is TRBV9; unclear D gene. V shed 0 bases and J shed 5 bases, with 17 bases lying between them. Germline values: CDR1 SGDLS, CDR2 YYNGEE. This CDR3 is 16 amino acids long.

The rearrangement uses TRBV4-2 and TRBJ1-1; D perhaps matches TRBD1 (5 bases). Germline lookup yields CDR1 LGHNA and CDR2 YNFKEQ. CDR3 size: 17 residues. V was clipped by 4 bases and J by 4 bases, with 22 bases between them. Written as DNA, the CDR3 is TGTGCCAGCAGCCGCCTCCCCGGAGGAGGGGCGGGCACTGAAGCTTTCTTT. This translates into CASSRLPGGGAGTEAFF.

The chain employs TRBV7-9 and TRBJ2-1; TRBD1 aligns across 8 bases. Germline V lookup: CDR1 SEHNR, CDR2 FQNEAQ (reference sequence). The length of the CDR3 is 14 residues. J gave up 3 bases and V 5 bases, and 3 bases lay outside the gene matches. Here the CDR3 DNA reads TGTGCCAGCAGCCAGGACAGGGACTACAATGAGCAGTTCTTC. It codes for CASSQDRDYNEQFF.

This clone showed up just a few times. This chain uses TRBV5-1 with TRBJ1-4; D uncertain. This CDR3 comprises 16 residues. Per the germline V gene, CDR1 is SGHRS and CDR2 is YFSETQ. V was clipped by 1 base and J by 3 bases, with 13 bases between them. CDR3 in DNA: TGCGCCAGCAGCTTGCTCAGCGGGGAAGCTAATGAAAAACTGTTTTTT. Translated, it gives CASSLLSGEANEKLFF. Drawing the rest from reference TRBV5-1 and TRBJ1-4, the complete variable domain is KAGVTQTPRYLIKTRGQQVTLSCSPISGHRSVSWYQQTPGQGLQFLFEYFSETQRNKGNFPGRFSGRQFSNSRSEMNVSTLELGDSALYLCASSLLSGEANEKLFFGSGTQLSVL.

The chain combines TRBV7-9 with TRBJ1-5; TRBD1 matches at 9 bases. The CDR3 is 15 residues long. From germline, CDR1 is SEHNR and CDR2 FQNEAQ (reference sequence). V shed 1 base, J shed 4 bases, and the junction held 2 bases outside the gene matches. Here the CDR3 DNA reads TGTGCCAGCAGCTTAGGGACAGGGGATAATCAGCCCCAGCATTTT. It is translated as CASSLGTGDNQPQHF.

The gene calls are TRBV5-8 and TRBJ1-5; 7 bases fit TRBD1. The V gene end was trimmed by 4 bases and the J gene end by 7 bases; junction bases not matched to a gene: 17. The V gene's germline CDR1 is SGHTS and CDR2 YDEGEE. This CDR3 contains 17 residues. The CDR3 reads CASSPGKTSGGKQPQHF. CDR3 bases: TGTGCCAGCAGCCCAGGCAAAACCTCAGGGGGAAAGCAGCCCCAGCATTTT.

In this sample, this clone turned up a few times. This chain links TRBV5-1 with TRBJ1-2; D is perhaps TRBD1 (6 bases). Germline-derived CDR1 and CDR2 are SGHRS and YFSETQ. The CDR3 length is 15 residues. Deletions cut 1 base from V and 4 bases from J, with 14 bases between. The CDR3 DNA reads TGCGCCAGCAGCTTGATCGGGGGGCAAGTCTATGGCTACACCTTC. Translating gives CASSLIGGQVYGYTF.